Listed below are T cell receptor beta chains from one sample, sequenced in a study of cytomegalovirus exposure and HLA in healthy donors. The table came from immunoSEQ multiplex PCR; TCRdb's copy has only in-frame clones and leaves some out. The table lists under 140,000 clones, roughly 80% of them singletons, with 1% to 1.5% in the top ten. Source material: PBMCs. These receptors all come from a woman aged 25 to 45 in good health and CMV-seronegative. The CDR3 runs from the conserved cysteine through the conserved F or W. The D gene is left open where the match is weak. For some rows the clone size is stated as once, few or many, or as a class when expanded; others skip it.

TGTGCCAGCTCTAAGTTATGGACTGAAGCTTTCTTT | CASSKLWTEAFF | TRBJ1-1 | - | 12 | TRBV28 | -
TGTGCCAGCAGTTTCGGGGAGGGCCGCCAGTACTTC | CASSFGEGRQYF | TRBJ2-7 | TRBD2 | 12 | TRBV28 | -
TGTGCCAGCAGCTGGTCAACGGGGAACACTGAAGCTTTCTTT | CASSWSTGNTEAFF | TRBJ1-1 | - | 14 | TRBV11-2 | -
TGTGCGTGCCGGGACAGCTCCGTTGGCTACACCTTC | CACRDSSVGYTF | TRBJ1-2 | TRBD1 | 12 | TRBV6-5 | few
TGTGCCAGCTCACCCCTAAATATTAGGAGGGCGGGCGAGCAGTACTTC | CASSPLNIRRAGEQYF | TRBJ2-7 | - | 16 | TRBV18 | -
TGTGCCAGCAGCTCTACTTACGAGCAGTACTTC | CASSSTYEQYF | TRBJ2-7 | - | 11 | TRBV7-9 | -
TGTGCCAGCAGCTCCAGGACTAACTATGGCTACACCTTC | CASSSRTNYGYTF | TRBJ1-2 | - | 13 | TRBV13 | -
TGTGCCACCAGCCGGGGACTAGCGGGCCTCGGGGTGCAGTACTTC | CATSRGLAGLGVQYF | TRBJ2-7 | TRBD2 | 15 | TRBV15 | -
TGTGCCAGCAGCTTAACAGAGACCTCCTACGAGCAGTACTTC | CASSLTETSYEQYF | TRBJ2-7 | - | 14 | TRBV7-2 | -
TGTGCCAGCAGCCCTATCTCTCTAGCGGGGGAAGAGACCCAGTACTTC | CASSPISLAGEETQYF | TRBJ2-5 | TRBD2 | 16 | TRBV7-2 | -
TGTGCTAGCAGCCTAGACAGCTCTGGGGCCAACGTCCTGACTTTC | CASSLDSSGANVLTF | TRBJ2-6 | - | 15 | TRBV7-7 | -
TGTGCCAGCAGCCACGGGGGACAGGGCACTGAAGCTTTCTTT | CASSHGGQGTEAFF | TRBJ1-1 | TRBD1 | 14 | TRBV7-2 | -
TGTGCCAGCAGCGGCGTCCGGACAGGTACGGCCGGGGAGCTGTTTTTT | CASSGVRTGTAGELFF | TRBJ2-2 | TRBD1 | 16 | TRBV9 | -
TGTGCCAGCAGACAGCACTATGGCTACACCTTC | CASRQHYGYTF | TRBJ1-2 | - | 11 | TRBV27 | -
TGCGCCAGCAGCCACCCAGCGGGAGGGCCGGGGAACACCGGGGAGCTGTTTTTT | CASSHPAGGPGNTGELFF | TRBJ2-2 | TRBD2 | 18 | TRBV4-3 | -
TGCGCCAGCAGCCAAGATAGGACAGGGGCTAACACCATATATTTT | CASSQDRTGANTIYF | TRBJ1-3 | TRBD1 | 15 | TRBV4-3 | once
TGTGCCAGCAGTGGAGGTGAAGAGACCCAGTACTTC | CASSGGEETQYF | TRBJ2-5 | - | 12 | TRBV28 | -
TGTGCCAGCTCACCCACAGTATACAATGAGCAGTTCTTC | CASSPTVYNEQFF | TRBJ2-1 | - | 13 | TRBV18 | -
TGTGCCAGCGGAGGTCCCATGGGCGATGGCTACACCTTC | CASGGPMGDGYTF | TRBJ1-2 | - | 13 | TRBV25-1 | -
TGCGCCAGCAGCTTGGCCGAAATAACAGGCCTAAATGAAAAACTGTTTTTT | CASSLAEITGLNEKLFF | TRBJ1-4 | - | 17 | TRBV5-1 | -
TGTGCCAGCAGCTTTACCGGACAGCAAAGCATTCAGTACTTC | CASSFTGQQSIQYF | TRBJ2-4 | - | 14 | TRBV5-8 | few
TGTGCCAGCAGCCAAGACTCGCAAGAGACCCAGTACTTC | CASSQDSQETQYF | TRBJ2-5 | - | 13 | TRBV4-2 | -
TGTGCCTGGAGTGGAGGGGGAACATCCTACGAGCAGTACTTC | CAWSGGGTSYEQYF | TRBJ2-7 | - | 14 | TRBV30 | -
TGCAGTGCTAGATATGTGCGTGAGCAGTTCTTC | CSARYVREQFF | TRBJ2-1 | - | 11 | TRBV20-1 | -
TGTGCCAGCAGCCCGGGACAGGGGGCCCGTGGGTACTTC | CASSPGQGARGYF | TRBJ2-5 | TRBD1 | 13 | TRBV7-2 | -
TGTGCCAGCATCGGGGGGGGTGGCACTGAAGCTTTCTTT | CASIGGGGTEAFF | TRBJ1-1 | - | 13 | TRBV6-1 | -
TGTGCCAGCAGTTTCCATCCAGGGGGCGCATCCTCAGGGCTGTTTTTT | CASSFHPGGASSGLFF | TRBJ1-4 | TRBD1 | 16 | TRBV28 | -
TGTGCCAGCAGCGTTGAGCCGGGACAGATGACCTACGAGCAGTACTTC | CASSVEPGQMTYEQYF | TRBJ2-7 | TRBD1 | 16 | TRBV7-2 | -
TGTGCCACCAGCAGAGAGACAGGGGGGTATGAAAAACTGTTTTTT | CATSRETGGYEKLFF | TRBJ1-4 | TRBD1 | 15 | TRBV15 | -
TGTGCCAGCACCATAGGGGACACCTACACAGATACGCAGTATTTT | CASTIGDTYTDTQYF | TRBJ2-3 | - | 15 | TRBV7-2 | -
TGTGCCAGCAGTCAAAGAGGGACAGACTATGGCTACACCTTC | CASSQRGTDYGYTF | TRBJ1-2 | TRBD1 | 14 | TRBV28 | -
TGTGCCAGCAGCTTAGAGGCAGGGGGCACTGAAGCTTTCTTT | CASSLEAGGTEAFF | TRBJ1-1 | TRBD1 | 14 | TRBV7-9 | -
TGCGCCAGCAGCTTGGCCAAACGGACAGGGAGCTCGTCGATTGAAGCTTTCTTT | CASSLAKRTGSSSIEAFF | TRBJ1-1 | TRBD1 | 18 | TRBV5-1 | -
TGTGCCAGCAGCAAGGACAGGAAGAACACTGAAGCTTTCTTT | CASSKDRKNTEAFF | TRBJ1-1 | TRBD1 | 14 | TRBV5-6 | -
TGTGCCAGCAGCCAAGATCGCGGAAGCACAGATACGCAGTATTTT | CASSQDRGSTDTQYF | TRBJ2-3 | - | 15 | TRBV4-2 | -
TGTGCCAGCAGTAACTCCAGGGTCACTAATGAAAAACTGTTTTTT | CASSNSRVTNEKLFF | TRBJ1-4 | - | 15 | TRBV28 | -
TGTGCCAGCAGTTACTCGATTGGCAGTGAAGCTTTCTTT | CASSYSIGSEAFF | TRBJ1-1 | - | 13 | TRBV6-5 | -
TGTGCCAGCAGCTTAGGCTGGGACAGGCCCAACACTGAAGCTTTCTTT | CASSLGWDRPNTEAFF | TRBJ1-1 | TRBD1 | 16 | TRBV7-2 | few
TGCAGCGTTGGCGAAATTAACTATGGCTACACCTTC | CSVGEINYGYTF | TRBJ1-2 | - | 12 | TRBV29-1 | -
TGTGCCAGCAGCTTCTACAGGATCTCCTACAATGAGCAGTTCTTC | CASSFYRISYNEQFF | TRBJ2-1 | - | 15 | TRBV7-9 | -
TGTGCCACCAGCAGAGATCCCAGATTTGGCTACACCTTC | CATSRDPRFGYTF | TRBJ1-2 | - | 13 | TRBV15 | once
TGTGCCAGCAGCTCACCAATGACAGGGTCACGCGAAAAACTGTTTTTT | CASSSPMTGSREKLFF | TRBJ1-4 | TRBD1 | 16 | TRBV7-2 | -
TGTGCCAGCAGCGTTTTAGCTGGAAGCACAGATACGCAGTATTTT | CASSVLAGSTDTQYF | TRBJ2-3 | - | 15 | TRBV9 | -
TGCGCCAGCAGCCAAGATTTTAGACAAAGGGACAGATACACAGATACGCAGTATTTT | CASSQDFRQRDRYTDTQYF | TRBJ2-3 | TRBD1 | 19 | TRBV4-3 | -
TGTGCCTGGAGTCCAATAGCGGGGGGGCCCGTTCAGACCCAGTACTTC | CAWSPIAGGPVQTQYF | TRBJ2-5 | TRBD2 | 16 | TRBV30 | -
TGCGCCAGCAGCCGCATCGGGGTTACAGATACGCAGTATTTT | CASSRIGVTDTQYF | TRBJ2-3 | - | 14 | TRBV4-3 | -
TGTGCCAGCAGCTTTTCCCACTTAGATACGCAGTATTTT | CASSFSHLDTQYF | TRBJ2-3 | - | 13 | TRBV7-2 | -